This TCR beta chain originates from a study of cytomegalovirus exposure and HLA in healthy donors. General observations from the study: Researchers reported that a few CMV-associated chains were confirmed in vitro as CMV antigen-specific. Despite most TCR sequences being rare, some public TCRs occurred in many donors.

The ends lost 8 bases at V and 6 bases at J; junction bases unmatched: 12. The CDR3 is made up of 14 amino acids. The germline V gene encodes CDR1 SNHLY and CDR2 FYNNEI. Profiled with immunoSEQ multiplex PCR; TCRdb holds only in-frame clones, not every one. Here the sample spans 150,000 to 180,000 clones, roughly 90% being singletons. This clone came up once. Antigen unknown. The chain recombines TRBV2 with TRBJ2-7; 8 bases are a match to TRBD2. This receptor was identified in a young man in good health and CMV-seropositive. The sequenced material came from PBMCs. CDR3 nucleotides: TGTGCCAGCTTCTCCTTAGCGGGAAGATTCGAGCAGTACTTC. As protein: CASFSLAGRFEQYF.